The 20 T cell receptor beta chains reported below all come from one sample, sequenced in a study of shared clonotypes between healthy human individuals. Libraries were prepared by immunoSEQ multiplex PCR; TCRdb keeps only in-frame clonotypes and omits some of them. The sample shows about 1,500,000 clones, roughly 97% of them seen only once. The sample consisted of naive CD4+ T cells sorted from blood. Subset here: CD45RA+ positively selected. These receptors were taken from a man between 25 and 39 years old in good health.

This rearrangement joins TRBV9 to TRBJ2-5; TRBD1 matches 10 bases. The germline gives CDR1 SGDLS, CDR2 YYNGEE. The CDR3 sequence is 15 residues long. With 3 bases clipped from V and 6 bases from J, the junction kept 8 bases outside the gene matches. As DNA, the CDR3 is TGTGCCAGCAGCGGGGACAGGGGAACCGTAAAGACCCAGTACTTC. This translates into CASSGDRGTVKTQYF.

The chain combines TRBV19 with TRBJ2-2; 12 nucleotides align to TRBD2. Germline-derived CDR1 and CDR2 are LNHDA and SQIVND (reference sequence). Trimming took 5 bases from V and 4 from J; bases not matched to a gene: 8. This CDR3 has 17 amino acids. CDR3 sequence (DNA): TGTGCCAGTAGTCCTGGACTAGCGGGACTAGGCACCGGGGAGCTGTTTTTT. It codes for CASSPGLAGLGTGELFF.

This clone was observed once. The chain has TRBV10-1 and TRBJ2-2, with a weak D call TRBD1 (5 bases). The germline V and J ends were trimmed by 8 bases and 4 bases, with 14 bases remaining between them. CDR1 and CDR2 (germline): WNHNN, SYGVQD (reference sequence). The CDR3 covers 14 residues. CDR3 sequence (DNA): TGCGCCAGCTCATCACAGGTGGCCACCGGGGAGCTGTTTTTT. This translates into CASSSQVATGELFF.

This chain links TRBV5-1 with TRBJ1-2, with no clear D. This CDR3 has 14 amino acids. V lost 0 bases, J lost 7 bases, and 13 bases lay in between. The germline V gene encodes CDR1 SGHRS and CDR2 YFSETQ. CDR3 bases: TGCGCCAGCAGCTTGGGAGAGGGTTCGGGTGGCTACACCTTC. Amino acid sequence: CASSLGEGSGGYTF.

The CDR3 bases are TGTGCCAGTAGTATTGAGGCTCTAGCCAAAAACATTCAGTACTTC. Translated: CASSIEALAKNIQYF. V usage is TRBV19 and J usage is TRBJ2-4; D remains unclear. Germline V gene data show CDR1 as LNHDA and CDR2 as SQIVND (reference sequence). This CDR3 is built from 15 residues. Trimming stripped 3 bases from V and 0 bases from J, with 9 bases between.

The V and J genes are TRBV7-9 and TRBJ1-3; D is ambiguous. This CDR3 contains 15 residues. Germline CDR1 SEHNR, CDR2 FQNEAQ (reference sequence). V dropped 1 base and J dropped 5 bases, with 12 bases sitting between them. CDR3 loop: CASSLDQGERNTIYF. DNA for the CDR3: TGTGCCAGCAGCTTAGACCAAGGAGAGAGAAACACCATATATTTT.

V gene TRBV15 combines with J gene TRBJ2-6; D is perhaps TRBD1 (5 bases). The CDR3 has 18 amino acids. V lost 1 base to trimming and J lost 0 bases, with 13 bases between them. From germline, CDR1 is LNHNV and CDR2 YYDKDF (reference sequence). CDR3 in DNA: TGTGCCACCAGCAGAGGCCAAGGGGCGAGCTCTGGGGCCAACGTCCTGACTTTC. Amino acids: CATSRGQGASSGANVLTF.

CDR3 sequence (DNA): TGCGCCAGCAGCTTGGGACGACAGGGCGCCCTTTATGGCTACACCTTC. As protein: CASSLGRQGALYGYTF. V and J are TRBV5-1 and TRBJ1-2; 7 nucleotides match TRBD1. J lost 5 bases, V lost 0 bases, and 10 bases had no gene match. The CDR3 extends over 16 amino acids. Germline CDR1 is SGHRS and CDR2 is YFSETQ.

The CDR3 DNA is TGTGCCAGCAACGGACAGGGGGGAGAGACCCAGTACTTC. Translated, it gives CASNGQGGETQYF. The V gene is TRBV2, the J gene TRBJ2-5; TRBD1 matches 10 bases. Per the germline V gene, CDR1 is SNHLY and CDR2 is FYNNEI. V shed 7 bases, J shed 4 bases, and the junction held 3 bases outside the gene matches. The CDR3 runs to 13 residues.

The V and J genes are TRBV5-1 and TRBJ2-3; D assignment may be TRBD1 or TRBD2 (5 bases each). CDR1 and CDR2 from the germline V gene are SGHRS and YFSETQ. V shed 0 bases and J shed 4 bases, with 15 bases lying between them. This CDR3 is 16 amino acids long. The CDR3 DNA is TGCGCCAGCAGCTTGGAGAGGGGACGGCGGGCAGATACGCAGTATTTT. It encodes CASSLERGRRADTQYF.

The chain couples TRBV27 to TRBJ2-3; TRBD2 matches 13 bases. The trim removed 2 bases at V and 7 bases at J, leaving 3 bases unmatched. The CDR3 sequence is 15 residues long. CDR1 and CDR2 (germline): MNHEY, SMNVEV (reference sequence). The CDR3: CASSLTSGRVHTQYF. CDR3 DNA: TGTGCCAGCAGTTTAACTAGCGGGAGGGTACATACGCAGTATTTT.

The J gene is TRBJ2-7, the V gene TRBV7-8; D remains ambiguous. The CDR3 extends over 15 amino acids. Germline V gene lookup returns CDR1 SGHVS and CDR2 FQNEAQ. V dropped 2 bases and J dropped 0 bases, with 11 bases sitting between them. CDR3 loop: CASSLKGPLSYEQYF. The CDR3 region has the DNA TGTGCCAGCAGCTTAAAAGGGCCTCTCTCCTACGAGCAGTACTTC.

The chain joins TRBV5-4 to TRBJ2-7; 8 bases match TRBD2. Germline V gene data show CDR1 as SGHNT and CDR2 as YYREEE (reference sequence). V shed 3 bases and J 5 bases; nucleotides not matched to a gene: 4. This CDR3 region has 13 residues. The CDR3 bases are TGTGCCAGCAGCTCGAGCGGGAGCAACGAGCAGTACTTC. Its protein is CASSSSGSNEQYF.

The chain recombines TRBV27 with TRBJ2-2, with D possibly TRBD1 on 6 matching bases. Trimming took 6 bases from V and 0 from J, leaving 14 bases between them. This CDR3 is built from 16 residues. Germline lookup yields CDR1 MNHEY and CDR2 SMNVEV (reference sequence). CDR3 region: CASSYSGTPNTGELFF. The DNA of the CDR3 is TGTGCCAGCAGCTACTCCGGGACACCGAACACCGGGGAGCTGTTTTTT.

This clone is a singleton in its sample. The chain combines TRBV18 with TRBJ2-2; no firm D call. Germline V gives CDR1 KGHSH, CDR2 LQKENI. V was clipped by 4 bases and J by 5 bases, with 20 bases between them. CDR3 length: 17 residues. In DNA, the CDR3 is TGTGCCAGCTCACGACTCGACGGCCCAGTGGGTACCGGGGAGCTGTTTTTT. Amino acids: CASSRLDGPVGTGELFF.

The rearrangement uses TRBV25-1 and TRBJ1-3; unclear D gene. V dropped 5 bases and J dropped 0 bases, with 5 bases sitting between them. The length of the CDR3 is 13 residues. CDR1 and CDR2 (germline): MGHDK, SYGVNS. CDR3 sequence: CASSLHSGNTIYF. The CDR3 nucleotides read TGTGCCAGCAGTCTCCACTCTGGAAACACCATATATTTT.

The gene calls are TRBV5-1 and TRBJ2-7; TRBD2 matches 11 bases. CDR3 length: 17 residues. In germline, CDR1 is SGHRS, CDR2 YFSETQ. Trimming took 2 bases from V and 3 from J; bases not matched to a gene: 10. The DNA of the CDR3 is TGCGCCAGCAGCTTCTTGGCTCCCGGGACTAGCGGCTACGAGCAGTACTTC. It encodes CASSFLAPGTSGYEQYF.

This sequence joins TRBV19 and TRBJ2-5; TRBD1 matches 7 bases. The CDR3 extends over 13 amino acids. Germline CDR1 reads LNHDA; CDR2 reads SQIVND (reference sequence). The ends lost 5 bases at V and 7 bases at J; junction bases unmatched: 7. In nucleotides, the CDR3 is TGTGCCAGTAGTCTTGGGACAGTAGGGACCCAGTACTTC. It is translated as CASSLGTVGTQYF.

The genes are TRBV5-6 and TRBJ2-1, with TRBD2 identical over 9 bases. This CDR3 contains 15 residues. The J segment lost 8 bases and the V segment lost 3 bases, leaving 9 bases of the junction unmatched. CDR1 is SGHDT and CDR2 is YYEEEE in the germline V gene. The CDR3 region is CASSYFSGSHDEQFF. As DNA, the CDR3 is TGTGCCAGCAGCTATTTTAGCGGGAGTCACGATGAGCAGTTCTTC.

A note on this clone: Different DNA sequences within this sample yield the same CDR3. The chain is built from TRBV4-3 and TRBJ1-1; D not resolved. Per the germline V gene, CDR1 is LGHNA and CDR2 is YSLEER. The CDR3 is made up of 15 amino acids. Trimming left V 0 bases short and J 0 bases short, with 8 bases between. CDR3 residues: CASSQEGRMNTEAFF. The CDR3 coding sequence is TGCGCCAGCAGCCAAGAAGGACGGATGAACACTGAAGCTTTCTTT.